Below, one TCR beta chain is given with its context. The antigen is not known. The data stem from a study of CD8 T cells in ankylosing spondylitis. Study results and caveats: There was a TCR beta motif, made of roughly eight highly homologous variants, that appeared characteristic of ankylosing spondylitis blood. A CD8+ phenotype characterized the disease-linked clones, which were relatively rare in peripheral blood. Matched synovial fluid from ankylosing spondylitis patients was reported to be enriched for disease-linked clones. Reports of some motif variants in reactive arthritis synovial fluid and blood predate this one.

Quantitative barcoded 5'-RACE was used to prepare TCR beta libraries. TCRdb passed the 5' RACE reads through MiXCR, listing each CDR3 protein once. The data show 300,000 to 400,000 distinct CDR3 sequences, 20% to 25% seen once. The sample was blood, either unsorted or a sorted T cell fraction (not recorded which). This TCR derives from a male donor with ankylosing spondylitis.

The chain's CDR3 is CASSLGQTNTGELFF. CDR3 DNA sequence: TGTGCCAGCTCACTGGGACAGACTAACACCGGGGAGCTGTTTTTT. The chain is built from TRBV18 and TRBJ2-2, with 7 bases matching TRBD1. In germline, CDR1 is KGHSH, CDR2 LQKENI. V lost 4 bases, J lost 2 bases, and 4 bases stayed unmatched. The CDR3 has 15 amino acids.